This TCR beta chain was sequenced during a study of post-analysis software for immune sequencing data. Germline CDR1 and CDR2: SGHTA and FQGNSA. Trimming stripped 5 bases from V and 11 bases from J, with 22 bases between. The length of the CDR3 is 15 residues. Turning to this clonotype: Antigen unknown.

Included in the TCR beta cDNA libraries were unique molecular identifiers. One entry per CDR3 protein, called by TCRdb with MiXCR from the PCR reads. The table records hundreds of thousands of distinct CDR3 sequences, 55% to 70% of them present only once. Study-wide findings and caveats: A handful of TRBV segments were significantly more frequent in patients than in controls. TRBV5-6, TRBV5-1 and TRBV20-1 were among these segments.

The V call is TRBV7-2, the J call TRBJ2-1; tentative D call: TRBD2 (7 bases). What was sequenced was blood. The TCR was taken from a girl aged 2 to 10 with multiple sclerosis. CDR3 sequence reads: CASSPQGREIDKQFF. The CDR3 DNA reads TGTGCCAGCAGCCCCCAGGGGCGGGAGATAGATAAGCAGTTCTTC.